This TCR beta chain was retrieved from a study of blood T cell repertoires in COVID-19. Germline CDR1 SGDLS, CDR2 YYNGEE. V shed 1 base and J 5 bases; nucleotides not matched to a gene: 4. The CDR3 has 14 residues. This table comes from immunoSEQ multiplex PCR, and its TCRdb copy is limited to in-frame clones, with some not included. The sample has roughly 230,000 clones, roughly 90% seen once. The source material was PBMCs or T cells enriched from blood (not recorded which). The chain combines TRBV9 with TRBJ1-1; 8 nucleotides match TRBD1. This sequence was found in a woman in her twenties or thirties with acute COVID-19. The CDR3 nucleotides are TGTGCCAGCAGCGTAACAGGGGGAGAGACTGAAGCTTTCTTT. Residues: CASSVTGGETEAFF.